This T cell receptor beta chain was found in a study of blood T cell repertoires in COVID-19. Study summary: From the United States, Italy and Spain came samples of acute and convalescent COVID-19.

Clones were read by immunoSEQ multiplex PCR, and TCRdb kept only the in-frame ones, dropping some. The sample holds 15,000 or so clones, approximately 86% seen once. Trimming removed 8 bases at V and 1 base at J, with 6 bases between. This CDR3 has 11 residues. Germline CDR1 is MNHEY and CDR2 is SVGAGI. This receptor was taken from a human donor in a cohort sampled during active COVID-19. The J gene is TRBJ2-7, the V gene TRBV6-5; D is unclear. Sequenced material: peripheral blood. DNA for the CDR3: TGTGCCAGCGGGCCTTCCTACGAGCAGTACTTC. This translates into CASGPSYEQYF.